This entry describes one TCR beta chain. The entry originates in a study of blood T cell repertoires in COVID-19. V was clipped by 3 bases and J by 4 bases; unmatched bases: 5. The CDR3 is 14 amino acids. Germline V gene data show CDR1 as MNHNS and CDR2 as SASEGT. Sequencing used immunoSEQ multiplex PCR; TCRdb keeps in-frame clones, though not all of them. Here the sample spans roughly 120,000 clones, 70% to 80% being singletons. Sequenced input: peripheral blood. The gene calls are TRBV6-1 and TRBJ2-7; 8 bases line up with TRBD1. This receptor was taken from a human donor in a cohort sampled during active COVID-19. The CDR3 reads CASSDPGGLYEQYF. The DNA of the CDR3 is TGTGCCAGCAGTGACCCAGGGGGCCTTTACGAGCAGTACTTC.